The T cell receptor (beta chain) under discussion was sequenced for a study of T cells after yellow fever vaccination. Turning to this clonotype: No antigen is known for it.

V dropped 5 bases and J dropped 4; count of bases not matched to a gene: 7. This CDR3 has 15 residues. They built TCR cDNA with 5'RACE template switching, a step that put in a universal primer site and UMIs. In TCRdb, the 5' RACE reads were re-called with MiXCR into one record per CDR3 protein. The sample gives roughly 250,000 distinct CDR3 sequences, 10% to 15% of which show up once; about 0.51% is in the top ten. Whole-study results and caveats: Though it reached lower strength, the secondary response hit its peak faster, day 5 versus 15. Primary-vaccination clones mostly resurfaced post-booster (96% CD4, roughly 90% CD8).

The TCR sequence derives from a man aged 30 to 39 who received the YFV17D yellow fever vaccine. The chain recombines TRBV12-3 or TRBV12-4 with TRBJ2-3; TRBD2 agrees at 9 bases. This specimen was CD4+ T cells sorted from PBMCs, taken 45 days after the yellow fever booster vaccination. CDR3 sequence reads: CASSRAGLAADTQYF. The CDR3 region has the DNA TGTGCCAGCAGTCGAGCGGGACTAGCAGCAGATACGCAGTATTTT.